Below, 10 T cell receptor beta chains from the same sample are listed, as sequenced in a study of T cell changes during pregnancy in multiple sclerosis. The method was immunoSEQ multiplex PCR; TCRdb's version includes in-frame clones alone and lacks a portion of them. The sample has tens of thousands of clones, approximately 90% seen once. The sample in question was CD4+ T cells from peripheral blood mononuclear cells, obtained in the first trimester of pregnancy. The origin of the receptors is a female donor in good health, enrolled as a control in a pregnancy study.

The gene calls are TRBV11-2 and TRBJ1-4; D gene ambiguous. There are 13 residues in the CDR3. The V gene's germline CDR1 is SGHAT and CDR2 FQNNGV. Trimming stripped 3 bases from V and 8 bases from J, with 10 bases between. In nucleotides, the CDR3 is TGTGCCAGCAGCTTCTCTCCGGGGGAAAAACTGTTTTTT. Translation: CASSFSPGEKLFF.

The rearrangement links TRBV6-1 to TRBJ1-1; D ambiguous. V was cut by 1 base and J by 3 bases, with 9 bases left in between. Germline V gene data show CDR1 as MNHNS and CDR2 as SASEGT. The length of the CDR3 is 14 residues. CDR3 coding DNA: TGTGCCAGCAGTGAAGACTACCTTGACACTGAAGCTTTCTTT. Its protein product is CASSEDYLDTEAFF.

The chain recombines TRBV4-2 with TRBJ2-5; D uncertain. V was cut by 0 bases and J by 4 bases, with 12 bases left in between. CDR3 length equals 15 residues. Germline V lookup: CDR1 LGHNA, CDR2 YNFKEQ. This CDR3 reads CASSQEYSEPETQYF. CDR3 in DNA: TGTGCCAGCAGCCAAGAATATTCGGAGCCAGAGACCCAGTACTTC.

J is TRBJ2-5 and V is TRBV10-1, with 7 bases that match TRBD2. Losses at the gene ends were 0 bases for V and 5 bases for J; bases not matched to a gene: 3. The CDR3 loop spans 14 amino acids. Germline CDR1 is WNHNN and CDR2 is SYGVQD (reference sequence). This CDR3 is CASSESGGQETQYF. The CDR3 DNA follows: TGCGCCAGCAGTGAGTCGGGAGGGCAGGAGACCCAGTACTTC.

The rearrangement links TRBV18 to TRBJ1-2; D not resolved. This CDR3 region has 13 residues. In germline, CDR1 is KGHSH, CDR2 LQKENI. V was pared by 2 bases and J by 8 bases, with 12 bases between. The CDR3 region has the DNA TGTGCCAGCTCACCATCCCAGATGCTGGGCTACACCTTC. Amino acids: CASSPSQMLGYTF. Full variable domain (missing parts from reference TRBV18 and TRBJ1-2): NAGVMQNPRHLVRRRGQEARLRCSPMKGHSHVYWYRQLPEEGLKFMVYLQKENIIDESGMPKERFSAEFPKEGPSILRIQQVVRGDSAAYFCASSPSQMLGYTFGSGTRLTVV.

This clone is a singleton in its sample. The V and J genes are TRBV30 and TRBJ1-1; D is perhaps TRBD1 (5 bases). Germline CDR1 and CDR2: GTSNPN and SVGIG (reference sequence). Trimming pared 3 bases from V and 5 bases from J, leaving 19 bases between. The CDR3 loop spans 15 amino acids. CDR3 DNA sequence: TGTGCCTGGAGCCCCCCGGCAGGGCTTCGGACTGAAGCTTTCTTT. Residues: CAWSPPAGLRTEAFF.

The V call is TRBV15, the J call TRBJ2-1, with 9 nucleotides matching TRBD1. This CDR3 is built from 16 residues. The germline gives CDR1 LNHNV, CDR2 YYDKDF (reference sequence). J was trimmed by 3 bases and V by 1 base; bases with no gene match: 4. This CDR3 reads CATSRGGTGFYNEQFF. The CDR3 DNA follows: TGTGCCACCAGCAGAGGTGGGACAGGGTTCTACAATGAGCAGTTCTTC.

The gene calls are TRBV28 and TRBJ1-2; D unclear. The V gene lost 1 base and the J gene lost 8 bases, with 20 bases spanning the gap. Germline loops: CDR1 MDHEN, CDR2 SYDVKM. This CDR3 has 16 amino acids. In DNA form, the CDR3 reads TGTGCCAGCAGTTTATTATCTGTTTACAACCGGGAAGGCTACACCTTC. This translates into CASSLLSVYNREGYTF.

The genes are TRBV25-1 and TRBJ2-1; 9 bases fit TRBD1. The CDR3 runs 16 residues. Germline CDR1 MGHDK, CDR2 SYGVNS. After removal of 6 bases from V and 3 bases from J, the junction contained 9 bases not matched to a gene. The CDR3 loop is CASSATGTGNYNEQFF. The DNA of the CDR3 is TGTGCCAGCAGCGCCACCGGGACAGGGAACTACAATGAGCAGTTCTTC.

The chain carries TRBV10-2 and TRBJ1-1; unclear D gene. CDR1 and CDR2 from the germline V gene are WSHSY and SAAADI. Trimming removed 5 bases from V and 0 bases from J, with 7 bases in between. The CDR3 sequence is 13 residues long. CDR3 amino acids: CASSPGLNTEAFF. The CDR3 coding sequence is TGCGCCAGCAGTCCGGGATTGAACACTGAAGCTTTCTTT.